The 32 T cell receptor beta chains presented below share a single source sample, sequenced in a study of cytomegalovirus exposure and HLA in healthy donors. Sequenced by immunoSEQ multiplex PCR; TCRdb stores in-frame clones only, minus some. This table holds about 140,000 clones, 70% to 90% found once. Material: PBMCs. Receptor source: a woman aged 18-29 years in good health and CMV-seropositive.

V is TRBV7-9 and J is TRBJ2-5, with 11 positions matching TRBD2. Losses at the gene ends were 4 bases for V and 0 bases for J; bases not matched to a gene: 1. The CDR3 totals 15 residues. In germline, CDR1 is SEHNR, CDR2 FQNEAQ (reference sequence). In nucleotides, the CDR3 is TGTGCCAGCAGCTCGACTAGCGGGAACCAAGAGACCCAGTACTTC. It specifies CASSSTSGNQETQYF.

This chain connects TRBV28 to TRBJ2-7; the match to TRBD1 covers 9 bases. There are 15 residues in the CDR3. Per germline, CDR1 MDHEN and CDR2 SYDVKM. V shed 5 bases and J 0 bases; nucleotides not matched to a gene: 5. This CDR3 reads CASSHTGGYSYEQYF. The CDR3 DNA is TGTGCCAGCAGTCACACAGGGGGCTACTCCTACGAGCAGTACTTC.

The gene calls are TRBV6-5 and TRBJ2-2, with TRBD1 matching over 7 bases. V was pared by 6 bases and J by 0 bases, with 4 bases of the junction left unmatched. The length of the CDR3 is 15 residues. CDR1 MNHEY and CDR2 SVGAGI come from the germline V gene. This chain's CDR3 is CASSTDRANTGELFF. The CDR3 DNA follows: TGTGCCAGCAGCACCGACAGGGCGAACACCGGGGAGCTGTTTTTT.

This rearrangement joins TRBV2 to TRBJ1-2; a weak D match, TRBD1 (6 bases). V shed 8 bases and J shed 1 base, with 11 bases lying between them. This CDR3 is 13 amino acids long. Germline CDR1 and CDR2: SNHLY and FYNNEI. The CDR3 region has the DNA TGTGCCAGCGGGGGCCTCGGTAACTATGGCTACACCTTC. Translation: CASGGLGNYGYTF.

This chain uses TRBV7-9 with TRBJ1-1, with D possibly being TRBD1 (5 bases). This CDR3 comprises 14 residues. With 0 bases removed from V and 3 bases from J, the gap between germline ends came to 8 bases. Germline V gene data show CDR1 as SEHNR and CDR2 as FQNEAQ (reference sequence). The CDR3 DNA sequence: TGTGCCAGCAGCTTAGCGGGGGGGTACACTGAAGCTTTCTTT. Protein product: CASSLAGGYTEAFF.

The chain is built from TRBV6-6 and TRBJ2-1, with 7 bases fitting TRBD2. J lost 0 bases, V lost 5 bases, and 7 bases had no gene match. This CDR3 has 16 residues. CDR1 is MNHNY and CDR2 is SVGAGI in the germline V gene (reference sequence). CDR3 DNA: TGTGCCAGCAGTACCCGGGGCGGGAGCTCCTACAATGAGCAGTTCTTC. It is translated as CASSTRGGSSYNEQFF.

The chain couples TRBV6-1 to TRBJ2-2, with 9 bases matching TRBD1. V shed 4 bases and J 6 bases; nucleotides not matched to a gene: 15. The CDR3 runs to 18 residues. CDR1 is MNHNS, CDR2 SASEGT, per germline. CDR3 loop: CASSGIRGDRGGSGELFF. In DNA, the CDR3 is TGTGCCAGCAGTGGAATCCGGGGTGACAGGGGGGGATCCGGGGAGCTGTTTTTT.

The chain combines TRBV15 with TRBJ2-3, with 8 bases identical to TRBD2. Trimming removed 1 base from V and 1 base from J; junction bases left unmatched: 7. The CDR3 sequence is 17 residues long. Looked up from germline, CDR1 is LNHNV and CDR2 is YYDKDF (reference sequence). The CDR3, as DNA: TGTGCCACCAGCAGAGTTTCCGGGAGGGGGGGCACAGATACGCAGTATTTT. Protein: CATSRVSGRGGTDTQYF.

The chain links TRBV5-1 to TRBJ2-2, with 8 bases matching TRBD1. The V segment lost 4 bases and the J segment 5 bases; nucleotides outside the gene matches: 10. CDR1 SGHRS and CDR2 YFSETQ come from the germline V gene. The CDR3 contains 16 residues. CDR3 protein: CASSPQGAEGTGELFF. In DNA form, the CDR3 reads TGCGCCAGCAGCCCCCAGGGGGCAGAGGGAACCGGGGAGCTGTTTTTT.

The DNA of the CDR3 is TGTGCCAGCAGTTTAGGTCGGGGCGGGAAGGGAGGAGAGACCCAGTACTTC. Translation gives CASSLGRGGKGGETQYF. The rearrangement links TRBV28 to TRBJ2-5; D may be TRBD2 (6 bases). Germline V CDR1 and CDR2: MDHEN, SYDVKM. This CDR3 is built from 17 residues. Trimming took off 2 bases at V and 4 bases at J, with 20 bases between the two ends.

The CDR3 region has the DNA TGTGCCAGCAGCTTTGGTGGGACAGGGATTAATGAAAAACTGTTTTTT. Amino acids: CASSFGGTGINEKLFF. V is TRBV7-2 and J is TRBJ1-4; 9 positions match TRBD1. This CDR3 has 16 amino acids. Germline V gene data show CDR1 as SGHTA and CDR2 as FQGNSA. With V trimmed by 3 bases and J by 4 bases, 6 bases remained unmatched.

This chain joins TRBV5-1 and TRBJ2-7; 7 nucleotides align to TRBD1. CDR3 length equals 14 residues. Germline V gene data show CDR1 as SGHRS and CDR2 as YFSETQ. Losses at the gene ends were 0 bases for V and 6 bases for J; bases not matched to a gene: 6. In DNA, the CDR3 is TGCGCCAGCAGCTTGGGACAGGGTTACTTCGAGCAGTACTTC. Translated: CASSLGQGYFEQYF.

The chain uses TRBV7-9 and TRBJ2-2, with 11 bases identical to TRBD2. Germline CDR1 is SEHNR and CDR2 is FQNEAQ (reference sequence). Trimming removed 1 base from V and 6 bases from J; junction bases left unmatched: 4. The CDR3 runs to 16 residues. CDR3 region: CASSLGELAGAGELFF. CDR3 nucleotides: TGTGCCAGCAGCTTAGGGGAACTAGCGGGGGCCGGGGAGCTGTTTTTT.

The chain uses TRBV21-1 and TRBJ1-2; TRBD1 is the table's D call and was not checked against the DNA. TRBV21-1 is tagged as a pseudogene. This CDR3 is 14 amino acids long. CDR3 in amino acids: CASRAGTGDTGYTF. CDR3 bases: TGTGCCAGCAGGGCTGGGACAGGGGATACGGGCTACACCTTC.

This chain joins TRBV30 and TRBJ1-4; 7 nucleotides match TRBD1. This CDR3 has 16 amino acids. Per germline, CDR1 GTSNPN and CDR2 SVGIG (reference sequence). J gave up 3 bases and V 1 base, and 8 bases lay outside the gene matches. For the CDR3, the DNA is TGTGCCTGGAGTGAAATAAGGGACAGACCTAATGAAAAACTGTTTTTT. Its translation is CAWSEIRDRPNEKLFF.

V and J are TRBV9 and TRBJ2-1, with a possible D match to TRBD1 (6 bases). V lost 4 bases and J lost 2, with 13 bases in between. The CDR3 totals 15 residues. From germline, CDR1 is SGDLS and CDR2 YYNGEE. As DNA, the CDR3 is TGTGCCAGCAGCAAACAGGGTATGACCTACAATGAGCAGTTCTTC. It yields the protein CASSKQGMTYNEQFF.

This chain uses TRBV5-1 with TRBJ2-2, with a possible D match to TRBD1 (6 bases). Germline V CDR1 and CDR2: SGHRS, YFSETQ. V lost 3 bases to trimming and J lost 3 bases, with 18 bases between them. This CDR3 comprises 17 residues. CDR3 nucleotides: TGCGCCAGCAGCTCACAAAGCCAGGGGTGGGACACCGGGGAGCTGTTTTTT. The encoded protein is CASSSQSQGWDTGELFF.

The rearrangement links TRBV30 to TRBJ2-1; no definite D call. V lost 5 bases and J lost 3, with 11 bases in between. The CDR3 spans 13 residues. Germline V lookup: CDR1 GTSNPN, CDR2 SVGIG (reference sequence). The CDR3 sequence: CAWLVLNYNEQFF. Written as DNA, the CDR3 is TGTGCCTGGTTAGTTTTGAACTACAATGAGCAGTTCTTC.

This clone appeared a single time. The chain couples TRBV5-6 to TRBJ2-7; 12 bases map to TRBD2. The CDR3 spans 14 residues. Germline loops: CDR1 SGHDT, CDR2 YYEEEE. V lost 3 bases to trimming and J lost 3 bases; unmatched junction nucleotides: 1. CDR3 coding DNA: TGTGCCAGCAGCTGGACTAGCGGGAACTACGAGCAGTACTTC. Translating it yields CASSWTSGNYEQYF.

The chain has TRBV9 and TRBJ2-7; D might be TRBD2 (6 bases). Looked up from germline, CDR1 is SGDLS and CDR2 is YYNGEE. CDR3 length: 15 residues. Trimming took off 0 bases at V and 2 bases at J, with 12 bases between the two ends. CDR3 sequence reads: CASSVGEELAYEQYF. CDR3 nucleotides: TGTGCCAGCAGCGTAGGGGAGGAGTTAGCCTACGAGCAGTACTTC.

This chain uses TRBV19 with TRBJ2-7, with D possibly TRBD2 on 5 matching bases. The V gene's germline CDR1 is LNHDA and CDR2 SQIVND (reference sequence). V was shortened by 5 bases and J by 6 bases, with 20 bases between the two germline ends. The CDR3 runs to 15 residues. The CDR3 region is CASSSFSGSNSEQYF. CDR3 DNA: TGTGCCAGTAGTTCGTTTTCGGGATCCAACTCCGAGCAGTACTTC.

This clone was observed a single time. As DNA, the CDR3 is TGTGCCAGCAGCCCACAAAGGACAAATGGCTACACCTTC. It encodes CASSPQRTNGYTF. The chain uses TRBV7-2 and TRBJ1-2; tentatively, D is TRBD1 (5 bases). The CDR3 extends over 13 amino acids. Germline CDR1 reads SGHTA; CDR2 reads FQGNSA. Trimming removed 5 bases from V and 6 bases from J, with 13 bases in between.

V is TRBV19 and J is TRBJ1-5, with D hard to call. Germline CDR1 is LNHDA and CDR2 is SQIVND (reference sequence). The ends were cut back, 8 bases at V and 1 base at J, with 15 bases in the middle. This CDR3 is built from 15 residues. The chain's CDR3 is CASRMDYGSNQPQHF. The DNA of the CDR3 is TGTGCCAGTCGAATGGATTACGGGAGCAATCAGCCCCAGCATTTT.

This clone has only one observation. The chain has TRBV27 and TRBJ2-2, with TRBD2 matching over 8 bases. J lost 6 bases, V lost 6 bases, and 9 bases had no gene match. Germline CDR1 and CDR2: MNHEY and SMNVEV (reference sequence). This CDR3 comprises 15 residues. Written as DNA, the CDR3 is TGTGCCAGCAGCATAGCGGGGCAGGGGTCCGGGGAGCTGTTTTTT. It encodes CASSIAGQGSGELFF.

CDR3 DNA: TGTGCCAGTAGCCGGACAGAAGCTAACTATGGCTACACCTTC. Its translation: CASSRTEANYGYTF. The chain combines TRBV19 with TRBJ1-2; D is perhaps TRBD1 (6 bases). In germline, CDR1 is LNHDA, CDR2 SQIVND (reference sequence). V lost 6 bases to trimming and J lost 0 bases, with 11 bases between them. CDR3 length: 14 amino acids.

The gene calls are TRBV5-1 and TRBJ2-1; TRBD2 aligns across 8 bases. CDR1 is SGHRS and CDR2 is YFSETQ in the germline V gene. V gave up 4 bases and J gave up 7 bases; unmatched junction bases: 10. This CDR3 is built from 15 residues. CDR3 loop: CASSGGGAGVNEQFF. The CDR3 DNA is TGCGCCAGCAGCGGGGGTGGAGCGGGAGTAAATGAGCAGTTCTTC.

The rearrangement joins TRBV5-1 to TRBJ2-7; the D gene is possibly TRBD1 (5 bases). Germline V gives CDR1 SGHRS, CDR2 YFSETQ. V was pared by 3 bases and J by 0 bases, with 10 bases between. This CDR3 has 14 residues. CDR3 nucleotides: TGCGCCAGCAGCTACTCGACAGCCTCCTACGAGCAGTACTTC. This encodes CASSYSTASYEQYF.

The chain links TRBV10-3 to TRBJ2-1; possible D gene TRBD2, 6 bases. The V and J ends lost 0 bases and 8 bases respectively, with 11 bases between them. Germline CDR1 ENHRY, CDR2 SYGVKD. The CDR3 extends over 14 amino acids. CDR3 region: CAISESWRGHEQFF. The CDR3 bases are TGTGCCATCAGTGAGTCCTGGCGGGGCCATGAGCAGTTCTTC.

The chain employs TRBV5-5 and TRBJ1-4; TRBD1 might be the D (6 bases). Trimming removed 5 bases at V and 6 bases at J, with 11 bases between. This CDR3 is built from 13 residues. Germline V gene lookup returns CDR1 SGHKS and CDR2 YYEKEE (reference sequence). CDR3 bases: TGTGCCAGCAGAATTCGGACAGATGAAAAACTGTTTTTT. Protein sequence: CASRIRTDEKLFF. Together with reference TRBV5-5 and TRBJ1-4, the CDR3 gives the full variable domain: DAGVTQSPTHLIKTRGQQVTLRCSPISGHKSVSWYQQVLGQGPQFIFQYYEKEERGRGNFPDRFSARQFPNYSSELNVNALLLGDSALYLCASRIRTDEKLFFGSGTQLSVL.

The chain carries TRBV2 and TRBJ2-1; TRBD2 agrees at 9 bases. The CDR3 consists of 17 residues. CDR1 is SNHLY and CDR2 is FYNNEI in the germline V gene. With 0 bases clipped from V and 1 base from J, the junction kept 4 bases outside the gene matches. The CDR3 DNA is TGTGCCAGCAGTGAAGCGCGGCGGGGGGGGTCCTACAATGAGCAGTTCTTC. It codes for CASSEARRGGSYNEQFF.

The chain uses TRBV10-1 and TRBJ2-1, with 7 bases lining up with TRBD2. CDR3 length: 16 amino acids. From germline, CDR1 is WNHNN and CDR2 SYGVQD (reference sequence). V lost 6 bases, J lost 10 bases, and 18 bases stayed unmatched. For the CDR3, the DNA is TGCGCCAGCAGCGAGGGCGGCGGGAGCGTTGAGGGAGAGCAGTTCTTC. Translated, it gives CASSEGGGSVEGEQFF.

V usage is TRBV5-1 and J usage is TRBJ1-1, with 7 nucleotides matching TRBD1. V lost 2 bases, J lost 5 bases, and 9 bases stayed unmatched. The CDR3 contains 15 residues. Looked up from germline, CDR1 is SGHRS and CDR2 is YFSETQ. CDR3 in amino acids: CASSFIGTAETEAFF. The CDR3 DNA reads TGCGCCAGCAGCTTTATCGGGACAGCAGAAACTGAAGCTTTCTTT.